Sequencing of this T cell receptor (beta chain) was carried out in a study of blood T cell repertoires in COVID-19. On the study more broadly: In each case, the material was cDNA or gDNA derived from T cells, B-cell-depleted T cells, or PBMCs.

Germline CDR1 reads SQVTM; CDR2 reads ANQGSEA. Trimming cost V 5 bases and J 4 bases, with 8 bases left between them. This CDR3 comprises 11 residues. Using immunoSEQ multiplex PCR, the repertoire was profiled, and TCRdb retains in-frame clones only, with some absent. The data contain about 180,000 clones, approximately 90% of them singletons. Sequencing was done on a sample of peripheral blood. This sequence joins TRBV29-1 and TRBJ1-2, with D perhaps matching TRBD1 (6 bases). This clonotype was obtained from a woman in her seventies with COVID-19, enrolled during active disease. The CDR3, as DNA: TGCAGCGTTAAGGGGGTCTATGGCTACACCTTC. Translating gives CSVKGVYGYTF.